Below are 6 T cell receptor beta chains sequenced from a single sample in a study of T-cell memory formation after mild COVID-19. TCRdb re-called the 5' RACE reads with MiXCR, one entry per CDR3 protein. The top ten clones hold around a fifth of a sample with about 340,000 distinct CDR3 sequences, approximately 13% of them seen once. Input material: PBMCs or a T cell subset sorted from them (not recorded which). These receptor sequences come from a young man who had mild COVID-19 (a few samples of this study predate the infection). Cell type and time point are not known.

In nucleotides, the CDR3 is TGTGCCAGCAGCCCAGGACAGGTCAATGACGGCTACACCTTC. This codes for CASSPGQVNDGYTF. The chain is built from TRBV7-3 and TRBJ1-2, with TRBD1 matching over 7 bases. Germline V gene lookup returns CDR1 SGHTA and CDR2 FQGTGA. After removal of 5 bases from V and 8 bases from J, the junction contained 11 bases not matched to a gene. The CDR3 length is 14 residues.

V usage is TRBV30 and J usage is TRBJ2-3; D unresolved. Trimming pared 5 bases from V and 0 bases from J, leaving 15 bases between. From germline, CDR1 is GTSNPN and CDR2 SVGIG (reference sequence). The CDR3 is made up of 15 amino acids. The CDR3 bases are TGTGCCTGGGGGCACGGGCCGCTGAGCACAGATACGCAGTATTTT. It specifies CAWGHGPLSTDTQYF.

The chain couples TRBV7-6 to TRBJ1-5, with 8 nucleotides matching TRBD1. Trimming at V came to 0 bases and at J to 6 bases, leaving 4 bases not matched to a gene. The germline V gene encodes CDR1 SGHVS and CDR2 FNYEAQ. The CDR3 has 15 residues. CDR3 bases: TGTGCCAGCAGCTTAGCGCAGGGGGCTAGTCAGCCCCAGCATTTT. This gives the protein CASSLAQGASQPQHF.

V is TRBV29-1 and J is TRBJ1-2; D is unresolved. With 4 bases removed from V and 7 bases from J, the gap between germline ends came to 10 bases. The CDR3 length is 11 residues. CDR1 and CDR2 from the germline V gene are SQVTM and ANQGSEA. CDR3 bases: TGCAGCGTTGTAGGAGAGAGTGGCTACACCTTC. Translation: CSVVGESGYTF.

Many counts were recorded for this clonotype. This chain uses TRBV10-3 with TRBJ2-1; 8 bases map to TRBD1. V lost 5 bases, J lost 0 bases, and 6 bases stayed unmatched. This CDR3 comprises 16 residues. Per the germline V gene, CDR1 is ENHRY and CDR2 is SYGVKD. DNA of the CDR3: TGTGCCATCAGTAGACAGGGGTCGAGCTCCTACAATGAGCAGTTCTTC. Its protein product is CAISRQGSSSYNEQFF.

The rearrangement joins TRBV6-6 to TRBJ2-5, with TRBD2 matching 11 bases. The CDR3 has 19 residues. Germline V gene sequence: CDR1 MNHNY, CDR2 SVGAGI (reference sequence). V lost 9 bases, J lost 2 bases, and 20 bases stayed unmatched. Here the CDR3 DNA reads TGTGCCAGTCGATCCACCCGAAAACTAGCGGGGGAAAAACAAGAGACCCAGTACTTC. The encoded protein is CASRSTRKLAGEKQETQYF.